Included here is one T cell receptor (beta chain) sequence, with context. TCR beta CDR3 sequences were amplified from RNA transcripts. HTBI primers were employed in a first-round RT-PCR of the TCR CDR3. TCRdb itself ran the multiplex PCR reads through MiXCR, one entry per CDR3 protein. The profile covers 200,000 to 250,000 distinct CDR3 sequences, with around 17% appearing a single time and around 26% taken by the ten largest. This sample is drawn from a study of T cells in Graves' hyperthyroidism and ophthalmopathy. Exclusions: uncontrolled infection, other autoimmune disease, pregnancy, lactation. The CDR3 length is 22 residues. J lost 3 bases, V lost 0 bases, and 17 bases had no gene match. From germline, CDR1 is LGHNT and CDR2 FRNRAP.

The sample comprised blood. The receptor was derived from a woman aged 18 to 35 with Graves' ophthalmopathy. This rearrangement joins TRBV12-5 to TRBJ2-3, with 14 bases aligning to TRBD2. CDR3 region: CASGLVLWQGTSGGANTDTQYF. Written as DNA, the CDR3 is TGTGCTAGTGGTTTGGTACTCTGGCAGGGGACTAGCGGGGGCGCGAATACAGATACGCAGTATTTT. Filled out from reference TRBV12-5 and TRBJ2-3, the complete variable domain reads DARVTQTPRHKVTEMGQEVTMRCQPILGHNTVFWYRQTMMQGLELLAYFRNRAPLDDSGMPKDRFSAEMPDATLATLKIQPSEPRDSAVYFCASGLVLWQGTSGGANTDTQYFGPGTRLTVL.